Below, 26 T cell receptor beta chains from the same sample are listed, as sequenced in a study of T cell repertoires in cytomegalovirus infection. A single record per CDR3 protein comes from TCRdb applying MiXCR to the reads. The sample shows about 740,000 distinct CDR3 sequences, approximately 40% of them seen only once. The sequencing input was PBMCs. The receptors were gathered from a human donor in good health (CMV status not recorded). Some clones in this sample may be carry-over from other donors' samples.

This clonotype was observed a handful of times. This sequence joins TRBV7-6 and TRBJ2-3; possible D gene TRBD2, 5 bases. V lost 4 bases and J 4 bases, leaving 18 bases between the germline ends. This CDR3 has 16 amino acids. Germline assignment: CDR1 SGHVS and CDR2 FNYEAQ. The CDR3 spells CASSSDLLGVADTQYF. The CDR3, as DNA: TGTGCCAGCAGCTCGGACTTACTGGGCGTCGCAGATACGCAGTATTTT.

J is TRBJ2-7 and V is TRBV28; perhaps TRBD1 as D (6 bases). CDR3 length: 12 amino acids. Trimming removed 6 bases at V and 5 bases at J, with 11 bases between. Germline V gene sequence: CDR1 MDHEN, CDR2 SYDVKM. CDR3 DNA: TGTGCCAGCAGCCCTAACAGGGACGAGCAGTACTTC. Its protein product is CASSPNRDEQYF.

The chain employs TRBV30 and TRBJ1-1, with D hard to call. Germline loops: CDR1 GTSNPN, CDR2 SVGIG (reference sequence). V was cut by 4 bases and J by 5 bases, with 8 bases left in between. The CDR3 has 11 residues. In nucleotides, the CDR3 is TGTGCCTGGATCAAGGTGACTGAAGCTTTCTTT. Translated: CAWIKVTEAFF.

Worth noting for this clonotype: Here the CDR3 omits its conserved ending phenylalanine or tryptophan, so a read error is the likely source. The V and J genes are TRBV28 and TRBJ2-5, with a tentative D call TRBD1 (6 bases). The CDR3 has 15 residues. Trimming pared 2 bases from V and 1 base from J, leaving 11 bases between. CDR1 is MDHEN, CDR2 SYDVKM, per germline. CDR3: CASSLGQTLQETQYL. CDR3 coding DNA: TGTGCCAGCAGTTTAGGACAGACACTCCAAGAGACCCAGTACTTA.

This clonotype was found a few times. The rearrangement uses TRBV11-2 and TRBJ1-5; D gene ambiguous. The germline gives CDR1 SGHAT, CDR2 FQNNGV. The V gene lost 6 bases and the J gene lost 4 bases, with 13 bases spanning the gap. The CDR3 consists of 14 residues. CDR3 in amino acids: CASSPGKSNQPQHF. Written as DNA, the CDR3 is TGTGCCAGCAGTCCCGGGAAAAGTAATCAGCCCCAGCATTTT.

CDR3 nucleotides: TGTGCCAGCTCACCAATTCCCCAGAACACTGAAGCTTTCTTT. It specifies CASSPIPQNTEAFF. The chain combines TRBV18 with TRBJ1-1; no clear D gene. V was pared by 2 bases and J by 1 base, with 8 bases between. CDR1 is KGHSH, CDR2 LQKENI, per germline. The CDR3 runs 14 residues.

The V and J genes are TRBV7-9 and TRBJ2-1, with D possibly TRBD1 on 6 matching bases. The V end lost 6 bases, the J end lost 15 bases, and 18 bases lay between the germline ends. The CDR3 length is 12 residues. Germline CDR1 and CDR2: SEHNR and FQNEAQ (reference sequence). CDR3 sequence: CASSLQGHRGFF. Here the CDR3 DNA reads TGTGCCAGCAGTTTACAGGGACATAGGGGGTTCTTC.

About this clonotype: A much bigger clone sits one base away, suggesting this may be a read error. The V gene is TRBV12-3 or TRBV12-4, the J gene TRBJ1-1, with D unclear. The CDR3 has 13 residues. The CDR3 nucleotides are TGTGCCATCAGTTTTGTCGCGAACACTGAAGCTTTCTTT. Its translation is CAISFVANTEAFF.

The chain couples TRBV19 to TRBJ2-1; 10 bases match TRBD2. V trimming: 3 bases; J trimming: 4 bases; junction bases outside the gene matches: 6. The CDR3 length is 16 residues. CDR1 LNHDA and CDR2 SQIVND come from the germline V gene (reference sequence). CDR3 residues: CASSMSSGSIYNEQFF. CDR3 in DNA: TGTGCCAGTAGTATGTCTAGCGGGAGTATTTACAATGAGCAGTTCTTC.

The V gene is TRBV6-5, the J gene TRBJ1-2; D is unclear. This CDR3 has 16 residues. Per germline, CDR1 MNHEY and CDR2 SVGAGI. V shed 5 bases and J shed 0 bases, with 16 bases lying between them. For the CDR3, the DNA is TGTGCCAGCAGTCTAAATCCGGGCCCTGCTAACTATGGCTACACCTTC. This translates into CASSLNPGPANYGYTF.

This clonotype was observed a handful of times. V and J are TRBV24-1 and TRBJ2-5, with no clear D. CDR1 is KGHDR, CDR2 SFDVKD, per germline. V dropped 1 base and J dropped 3 bases, with 8 bases sitting between them. The CDR3 runs to 14 residues. CDR3 sequence (DNA): TGTGCCACCAGTGATTTACCCCCGAAAGAGACCCAGTACTTC. This gives the protein CATSDLPPKETQYF.

This clonotype showed up just a few times. The chain employs TRBV12-3 or TRBV12-4 and TRBJ2-7, with 13 positions matching TRBD2. This CDR3 is 17 amino acids long. V lost 5 bases to trimming and J lost 1 base; unmatched junction nucleotides: 8. The CDR3 protein is CASSMRTSGSGSYEQYF. The CDR3 nucleotides are TGTGCCAGCAGTATGAGGACTAGCGGGAGTGGATCCTACGAGCAGTACTTC.

The chain links TRBV27 to TRBJ2-7; 11 bases match TRBD1. The CDR3 length is 16 residues. Germline CDR1 MNHEY, CDR2 SMNVEV (reference sequence). V lost 3 bases to trimming and J lost 3 bases; unmatched junction nucleotides: 7. CDR3 amino acids: CASSFAGTGGFYEQYF. The CDR3 bases are TGTGCCAGCAGTTTCGCCGGGACAGGGGGATTCTACGAGCAGTACTTC.

V and J are TRBV5-1 and TRBJ2-4; a weak D match, TRBD1 (5 bases). The V and J ends lost 4 bases and 7 bases respectively, with 15 bases between them. The length of the CDR3 is 14 residues. Looked up from germline, CDR1 is SGHRS and CDR2 is YFSETQ. The CDR3 coding sequence is TGCGCCAGCAGCCCGGGCCCAGGGTGGAACATTCAGTACTTC. It is translated as CASSPGPGWNIQYF.

This chain joins TRBV20-1 and TRBJ1-1; unclear D gene. V lost 4 bases and J lost 2, with 11 bases in between. The CDR3 runs to 13 residues. Germline V CDR1 and CDR2: DFQATT, SNEGSKA (reference sequence). CDR3 in amino acids: CSAIIQPNTEAFF. The CDR3 nucleotides are TGCAGTGCTATTATACAGCCTAACACTGAAGCTTTCTTT.

The chain recombines TRBV4-2 with TRBJ1-1; tentatively, D is TRBD1 (5 bases). CDR1 LGHNA and CDR2 YNFKEQ come from the germline V gene. This CDR3 has 16 amino acids. The V and J ends lost 0 bases and 0 bases respectively, with 11 bases between them. The DNA of the CDR3 is TGTGCCAGCAGCCAAGAAAGACAGCTCATGAACACTGAAGCTTTCTTT. Its translation: CASSQERQLMNTEAFF.

This clonotype has more than one count but fewer than ten. The chain carries TRBV7-2 and TRBJ1-5; TRBD1 aligns across 7 bases. Per germline, CDR1 SGHTA and CDR2 FQGNSA. V shed 5 bases, J shed 3 bases, and the junction held 4 bases outside the gene matches. The CDR3 sequence is 14 residues long. In nucleotides, the CDR3 is TGTGCCAGCAGCGAACAGGGGATCAATCAGCCCCAGCATTTT. This gives the protein CASSEQGINQPQHF.

The chain employs TRBV6-5 and TRBJ2-3; 13 positions agree with TRBD2. The CDR3 runs to 16 residues. The germline gives CDR1 MNHEY, CDR2 SVGAGI. V trimming: 6 bases; J trimming: 4 bases; junction bases outside the gene matches: 7. CDR3 residues: CASRKLAGGPPDTQYF. The CDR3 DNA follows: TGTGCCAGCAGAAAACTAGCGGGAGGGCCTCCAGATACGCAGTATTTT.

This clonotype occurred many times. The chain is built from TRBV11-3 and TRBJ2-1; 10 bases fit TRBD2. The V gene's germline CDR1 is SGHNT and CDR2 YENEEA. This CDR3 contains 15 residues. Germline trimming cut 3 bases from V and 5 bases from J; bases unmatched to any gene: 4. CDR3 nucleotides: TGTGCCAGCAGCTTCGGACTAGCGGACGACAATGAGCAGTTCTTC. Protein: CASSFGLADDNEQFF.

This clonotype was observed a few times. Written as DNA, the CDR3 is TGTGCCAGCACGGCGATGGATACGCAGTATTTT. It encodes CASTAMDTQYF. V usage is TRBV12-3 or TRBV12-4 and J usage is TRBJ2-3; no reliable D call. The CDR3 spans 11 residues. V shed 7 bases and J shed 6 bases, with 8 bases lying between them.

In this sample, this clonotype turned up a few times. The chain links TRBV7-6 to TRBJ2-1; 9 bases match TRBD2. The CDR3 has 16 amino acids. The J segment lost 6 bases and the V segment lost 5 bases, leaving 11 bases of the junction unmatched. CDR1 and CDR2 from the germline V gene are SGHVS and FNYEAQ. CDR3 sequence: CASSLRLAGVINEQFF. The CDR3 region has the DNA TGTGCCAGCAGCCTCCGCTTAGCGGGAGTTATCAATGAGCAGTTCTTC. The full variable domain, its missing parts supplied by reference TRBV7-6 and TRBJ2-1, is GAGVSQSPRYKVTKRGQDVALRCDPISGHVSLYWYRQALGQGPEFLTYFNYEAQQDKSGLPNDRFSAERPEGSISTLTIQRTEQRDSAMYRCASSLRLAGVINEQFFGPGTRLTVL.

The gene calls are TRBV28 and TRBJ2-5; TRBD1 aligns across 7 bases. Germline CDR1 and CDR2: MDHEN and SYDVKM. The CDR3 contains 16 residues. The V and J ends lost 4 bases and 0 bases, in that order; junction bases with no gene match: 8. As DNA, the CDR3 is TGTGCCAGCAGTTCCTACTCGGGACAGAACCAAGAGACCCAGTACTTC. Translated, it gives CASSSYSGQNQETQYF.

This clonotype was seen more than once but under ten times. The V gene is TRBV4-1, the J gene TRBJ1-5; 9 positions agree with TRBD1. Germline-derived CDR1 and CDR2 are MGHRA and YSYEKL. This CDR3 contains 16 residues. Trimming took 4 bases from V and 5 from J; bases not matched to a gene: 9. Here the CDR3 reads CASSPRDREADQPQHF. CDR3 coding DNA: TGCGCCAGCAGCCCTAGGGACAGGGAGGCGGATCAGCCCCAGCATTTT.

This clonotype appeared many times. V and J are TRBV19 and TRBJ1-5; the match to TRBD1 covers 8 bases. J lost 1 base, V lost 3 bases, and 2 bases had no gene match. Per the germline V gene, CDR1 is LNHDA and CDR2 is SQIVND (reference sequence). CDR3 size: 15 residues. CDR3 nucleotides: TGTGCCAGTAGTATTCGGACAGGGAGCAATCAGCCCCAGCATTTT. It specifies CASSIRTGSNQPQHF.

This clonotype was counted at least ten times. The rearrangement uses TRBV7-2 and TRBJ2-3; tentative D call: TRBD2 (7 bases). The CDR3 contains 15 residues. Per germline, CDR1 SGHTA and CDR2 FQGNSA. Between the trimmed V and J ends, which lost 5 bases and 5 bases, there was a span of 17 bases. DNA of the CDR3: TGTGCCAGCAGCGGGGGGGCACAGCGTAGAGATACGCAGTATTTT. Its translation: CASSGGAQRRDTQYF. The complete variable domain, with remaining parts taken from reference TRBV7-2 and TRBJ2-3, reads GAGVSQSPSNKVTEKGKDVELRCDPISGHTALYWYRQSLGQGLEFLIYFQGNSAPDKSGLPSDRFSAERTGGSVSTLTIQRTQQEDSAVYLCASSGGAQRRDTQYFGPGTRLTVL.

Many counts were recorded for this clonotype. V usage is TRBV7-2 and J usage is TRBJ1-1; a weak D match, TRBD1 (5 bases). This CDR3 is 15 amino acids long. CDR1 and CDR2 from the germline V gene are SGHTA and FQGNSA. Trimming took off 5 bases at V and 0 bases at J, with 13 bases between the two ends. CDR3 nucleotides: TGTGCCAGCAGCACTACAGGTTTCATGAACACTGAAGCTTTCTTT. This translates into CASSTTGFMNTEAFF. Filled out from reference TRBV7-2 and TRBJ1-1, the complete variable domain reads GAGVSQSPSNKVTEKGKDVELRCDPISGHTALYWYRQSLGQGLEFLIYFQGNSAPDKSGLPSDRFSAERTGGSVSTLTIQRTQQEDSAVYLCASSTTGFMNTEAFFGQGTRLTVV.